Below are 17 T cell receptor beta chains sequenced from a single sample in a study of identical twins. A single record per CDR3 protein comes from TCRdb applying MiXCR to the 5' RACE reads. The sample includes about 390,000 distinct CDR3 sequences, 9% to 10% of them seen just once. The specimen sequenced was naive T cells sorted from blood. These receptors were obtained from a woman between 45 and 60 years old in good health.

This rearrangement joins TRBV2 to TRBJ2-3, with D possibly TRBD2 on 5 matching bases. V lost 1 base and J 5 bases, leaving 7 bases between the germline ends. From germline, CDR1 is SNHLY and CDR2 FYNNEI. The CDR3 has 13 amino acids. The CDR3 DNA sequence: TGTGCCAGCAGTGAAGGGAGGAGAGATACGCAGTATTTT. Protein sequence: CASSEGRRDTQYF.

The J gene is TRBJ2-5, the V gene TRBV30; D unresolved. CDR3 length: 13 amino acids. Trimming left V 5 bases short and J 6 bases short, with 16 bases between. CDR1 is GTSNPN, CDR2 SVGIG, per germline (reference sequence). The CDR3 loop reads CAWRQSSSQTQYF. The DNA of the CDR3 is TGTGCCTGGCGCCAGAGCTCCTCACAGACCCAGTACTTC.

This clonotype was seen more than once but under ten times. This chain uses TRBV12-3 or TRBV12-4 with TRBJ2-2, with a tentative D call TRBD1 (5 bases). The germline V and J ends were trimmed by 6 bases and 6 bases, with 11 bases remaining between them. The CDR3 covers 13 residues. The CDR3 nucleotides read TGTGCCAGCAGCCCAGGGTTTTCCGGGGAGCTGTTTTTT. This codes for CASSPGFSGELFF.

The table lists this clonotype with a few counts. This chain joins TRBV5-1 and TRBJ1-1; no firm D call. The CDR3 contains 14 residues. Germline values: CDR1 SGHRS, CDR2 YFSETQ. Trimming left V 0 bases short and J 0 bases short, with 6 bases between. CDR3 nucleotide sequence: TGCGCCAGCAGCTTGGACACTCTGAACACTGAAGCTTTCTTT. Translating gives CASSLDTLNTEAFF.

The V and J genes are TRBV5-6 and TRBJ1-3; no definite D call. Germline V gene sequence: CDR1 SGHDT, CDR2 YYEEEE. This CDR3 is built from 13 residues. Trimming pared 10 bases from V and 0 bases from J, leaving 11 bases between. CDR3 amino acids: CAGARFSGNTIYF. CDR3 sequence (DNA): TGTGCCGGAGCGAGGTTCTCTGGAAACACCATATATTTT.

This clonotype was counted only a few times. J is TRBJ2-7 and V is TRBV11-2; weak D call: TRBD1 (6 bases). The CDR3 runs to 13 residues. Germline V gene data show CDR1 as SGHAT and CDR2 as FQNNGV. The CDR3 loop is CASSLDPQGIVGV. CDR3 coding DNA: TGTGCCAGCAGCTTAGATCCCCAGGGGATAGTTGGCGTC.

This clonotype appeared a few times. The V gene is TRBV11-2, the J gene TRBJ1-2; unclear D gene. Germline CDR1 SGHAT, CDR2 FQNNGV. Trimming took 1 base from V and 4 from J, leaving 7 bases between them. The CDR3 runs 13 residues. DNA for the CDR3: TGTGCCAGCAGCTTAGGAGCACGCTATGGCTACACCTTC. Its protein product is CASSLGARYGYTF.

This clonotype was detected only a few times. The chain couples TRBV3-1 to TRBJ1-1, with 8 bases aligning to TRBD1. CDR1 is LGHDT and CDR2 is YNNKEL in the germline V gene (reference sequence). J was trimmed by 5 bases and V by 2 bases; bases with no gene match: 10. The length of the CDR3 is 16 residues. Here the CDR3 DNA reads TGTGCCAGCAGCCAATTAACCGGACAGGGTCGGACTGAAGCTTTCTTT. It specifies CASSQLTGQGRTEAFF.

In its sample, this clonotype was seen many times. This rearrangement joins TRBV28 to TRBJ2-1, with D unclear. V was shortened by 3 bases and J by 6 bases, with 6 bases between the two germline ends. The length of the CDR3 is 12 residues. Germline CDR1 is MDHEN and CDR2 is SYDVKM. The CDR3 spells CASSFAGNEQFF. CDR3 nucleotides: TGTGCCAGCAGTTTCGCAGGCAATGAGCAGTTCTTC.

This clonotype was seen many times. This chain connects TRBV29-1 to TRBJ2-5, with D possibly matching TRBD2 (6 bases). The CDR3 totals 11 residues. CDR1 is SQVTM, CDR2 ANQGSEA, per germline. The germline V and J ends were trimmed by 5 bases and 5 bases, with 9 bases remaining between them. CDR3 region: CSVRETETQYF. The CDR3, as DNA: TGCAGCGTTCGGGAGACGGAGACCCAGTACTTC.

The table lists this clonotype with many counts. The V call is TRBV12-3 or TRBV12-4, the J call TRBJ2-2, with 11 bases that match TRBD2. With 5 bases clipped from V and 9 bases from J, the junction kept 17 bases outside the gene matches. The CDR3 is 18 residues long. CDR3 coding DNA: TGTGCCAGCAGTGCTTTCGGGACTAGCGGTTCCCAGTTCCGGGAGCTGTTTTTT. Translated, it gives CASSAFGTSGSQFRELFF.

The chain joins TRBV2 to TRBJ2-7; D is perhaps TRBD2 (6 bases). The CDR3 spans 13 residues. V gave up 4 bases and J gave up 6 bases, with 13 bases separating them. The germline V gene has CDR1 SNHLY and CDR2 FYNNEI. The CDR3 DNA sequence: TGTGCCAGCAGTGCCGGGACTTACGGCGAGCAGTACGTC. Amino acid sequence: CASSAGTYGEQYV.

This clonotype was seen repeatedly, ten times or more. This rearrangement joins TRBV24-1 to TRBJ2-1; D ambiguous. V lost 3 bases, J lost 6 bases, and 20 bases lay in between. Germline V gives CDR1 KGHDR, CDR2 SFDVKD. There are 17 residues in the CDR3. CDR3 DNA sequence: TGTGCCACCAGTGATGGTCCGGAGTGGAGAAGCCGCAATGAGCAGTTCTTC. This translates into CATSDGPEWRSRNEQFF.

This clonotype has a count of ten or more. The rearrangement uses TRBV20-1 and TRBJ1-1; D is perhaps TRBD1 (5 bases). Looked up from germline, CDR1 is DFQATT and CDR2 is SNEGSKA (reference sequence). This CDR3 has 13 amino acids. Trimming left V 4 bases short and J 0 bases short, with 9 bases between. This CDR3 reads CSAKDILNTEAFF. The CDR3 DNA reads as TGCAGTGCTAAGGACATTCTGAACACTGAAGCTTTCTTT.

The rearrangement joins TRBV12-3 or TRBV12-4 to TRBJ1-2; TRBD1 might be the D (5 bases). The V end lost 2 bases, the J end lost 6 bases, and 10 bases lay between the germline ends. The length of the CDR3 is 13 residues. CDR3 sequence reads: CASSLSGDHGYTF. The CDR3 region has the DNA TGTGCCAGCAGTTTAAGCGGGGACCATGGCTACACCTTC.

This clonotype occurred many times. This chain links TRBV5-6 with TRBJ2-1; D not certain. The CDR3 is made up of 12 amino acids. The germline V gene has CDR1 SGHDT and CDR2 YYEEEE. The V end lost 1 base, the J end lost 12 bases, and 11 bases lay between the germline ends. As DNA, the CDR3 is TGTGCCAGCAGCTTGCTCCGGTCTGGGCAGTTCTTC. This sequence encodes CASSLLRSGQFF.

To note about this clonotype: Since a much larger clone is just one base distant, this may be a read error. The rearrangement joins TRBV10-3 to TRBJ2-1; 10 bases fit TRBD2. V shed 10 bases, J shed 9 bases, and the junction held 9 bases outside the gene matches. The CDR3 has 13 residues. Germline V CDR1 and CDR2: ENHRY, SYGVKD. Here the CDR3 reads CANRGTSESEQFF. The CDR3 DNA sequence: TGTGCCAACAGGGGGACTAGCGAATCTGAGCAGTTCTTC.